This T cell receptor (beta chain) was captured in a study of cytomegalovirus exposure and HLA in healthy donors (dated by TCRdb to the late 2010s). Turning to the overall study: According to an earlier analysis of 587 of the donors, some 180 million T cells yielded some 110 million unique TCR beta sequences and less than 300 Gb of sequence data. An early release covering roughly 580 HLA-typed donors comprised approximately 300 gigabases of sequencing data and roughly 86 million unique TCR sequences. The genetic ancestry cluster associated with self-reported Caucasian donors included around 76% of the roughly 380 genotyped donors. The study was designed to test whether signatures of past pathogen exposure could be identified by cataloging public T cell receptors. Using immunosequencing, the study profiled T cell repertoires from about 650 subjects and related those repertoires to cytomegalovirus serostatus. Besides the first cohort of 500 to 700 subjects, a separate validation cohort made up of 90 to 150 different subjects was used. To predict cytomegalovirus infection status, the study brought together high-throughput TCR immunosequencing, statistical association of individual TCRs with disease status, and machine learning. In a later analysis, previously published TCR beta repertoires from 550 to 700 donors were re-analyzed and high-resolution HLA genotyping was added so that TCR occurrence patterns could be studied. Rather than drawing on any new phenotypic data, the later analysis identified candidate immune exposures from TCR beta sequences and the way those sequences occurred across donors. In an earlier analysis of 587 of the donors, high-throughput TCR beta sequencing was used to judge whether each TCR beta V gene segment behaved as functional or pseudogenic. Donor age, sex, ethnicity and CMV serostatus were compiled alongside the repertoire data. Genome-wide SNP genotypes for about 65% of the roughly 700 donors were used in a later genetic analysis, which treated that subset as a discovery cohort. All discovery cohort repertoires had been generated on a single sequencing platform. Class I and class II HLA loci were covered by the typing at four-digit resolution. The number of typed donors differed by locus: about 620-640 for A, B, C, DRB1 and DQB1; approximately 520 for DQA1; over 600 for DPA1; and 400 to 480 for DPB1. Because of strong linkage in the cohort, roughly five DR-DQ haplotypes were treated as single units for association and clustering. Among 300 to 500 genotyped donors of the cohort, an average of roughly 230,000 unique TCR beta nucleotide sequences was sequenced per donor, of which about 18% were non-productive.

Summary of the overall study and its limitations: Because counts were too low, 15 to 20 rarely observed V segments, including chromosome 9 orphons, were excluded from the earlier analysis of fewer than 650 of the donors. Immune exposure information for the cohort was limited to CMV serostatus. Broadly in line with IMGT annotations, most TCR beta V segments showed up in productive rearrangements about 90% or about 30% of the time in an earlier analysis of several hundred of the donors. According to a later analysis, most CMV-associated TCR beta chains appeared to be HLA-restricted, and the HLA associations seemed to be driven largely by CMV exposure. Because HLA typing was unavailable for some donors at each locus, only the typed subset was used in association tests. It was suggested by the authors that the approach could potentially be generalized to other disease states and immunological phenotypes. The sequencing pipeline was judged likely to have produced a cluster of highly shared sequence variants as a technical artifact. In a later analysis, TCR association rates were found to vary across HLA loci, with the most associated TCRs seen for DRB1 alleles and the fewest for HLA-C alleles. The classifier was reported to diagnose cytomegalovirus status with high specificity and sensitivity in both the original cohort and the validation cohort. According to a later analysis, parvovirus B19, influenza, CMV and Epstein-Barr virus appeared linked to several top co-occurrence clusters. In vitro tests confirmed that a few of the cytomegalovirus-associated TCR beta chains recognize cytomegalovirus antigens. The presence/absence analyses assumed that sequencing depth was roughly uniform across donors, and that assumption may not be true. In the study, 150 to 200 TCR beta chains were listed as associated with cytomegalovirus. In a later analysis, more than 15,000 TCR beta sequences were associated with specific HLA alleles at a false discovery rate of 0.05. This cohort had only TCR beta chains sequenced, and the lack of alpha or paired-chain data limited which features could be detected. An association between a missense DCLRE1C variant and V-gene and J-gene trimming of TCR beta chains was found in a later genetic analysis and replicated in an independent cohort. Across donors, most TCR sequences were observed very rarely, whereas some public TCRs were present in many individuals. In a later analysis, HLA-associated TCR beta chains showed more clonal expansion and lower generation probabilities than non-associated chains that were equally common. A further reported finding was that TCR beta sequences accurately predicted the HLA-A and HLA-B alleles for most subjects in the first cohort. A later genetic analysis reported fewer N-insertions in productive TCRs among donors in an Asian-associated ancestry cluster than the roughly 700-donor mean. Strong co-occurrence of HLA alleles, especially DR and DQ, made assigning TCR associations to individual alleles difficult. Correlated functional status among segregating V segments might reflect linkage disequilibrium, but an unknown experimental factor could not be ruled out. Some IMGT-functional V segments, including TRBV6-2 and TRBV6-3, could not be distinguished by the 87-base-pair reads and were therefore excluded.

With respect to this clone: Its recognized antigen is unknown. No clone much larger than this one lies a single base away; base qualities are absent.

The cysteine opens and the phenylalanine closes a CDR3 of 13 amino acids. CDR3 DNA is the only sequence kept; it has 39 bases, read in frame from the first base. From a lookup of the germline V gene (reference sequence), CDR1 and CDR2 are GTSNPN and SVGIG. V is shortened by 1 base, J by 7 bases, and the region joining them spans 11 bases. The cohort comprised fewer than 750 healthy bone marrow donors. Cohort members were all nominally healthy when sampled, although unrecorded immune exposures were likely present. The donor was CMV seronegative and belonged to the group of 380 or so seronegative cohort members. Each donor provided a peripheral blood sample, and peripheral blood mononuclear cells were used for TCR beta sequencing. The Qiagen DNeasy Blood Extraction Kit was used to extract genomic DNA from the blood cell samples. Libraries were constructed by the immunoSEQ multiplex PCR assay. A mixture of 60 forward primers for TCR Vbeta segments and 13 reverse primers for TCR Jbeta segments was used in the multiplex PCR. Amplification of the CDR3 region of rearranged TCR beta genes was performed with a multiplex PCR assay on genomic DNA. Amplified TCR beta libraries were sequenced as 87-base-pair reads on the Illumina HiSeq System. Concerning the study's data processing: Across the roughly 700 repertoires, a later analysis counted some 80 million unique TCR beta chains, roughly 11 million of which were shared by at least two donors. A nearest-neighbor algorithm error-corrected the raw reads and collapsed the reads into unique sequences, merging closely related sequences to remove PCR and sequencing errors. Alignment of CDR3 sequences to IMGT reference sequences was used to assign V, D and J gene segments. For a sequence to be retained, a match of at least six nucleotides was required to both a V gene segment and a J gene segment. A rearrangement was called productive if the CDR3 had no stop codons and remained in frame with V and J, and every other rearrangement was called non-productive. CDR3 was defined by IMGT convention, running from the second conserved V-encoded cysteine to the conserved J-encoded phenylalanine. Sequences without an unambiguous match to a single V gene segment were excluded from the earlier analysis of about 600 of the donors. An earlier analysis of over 450 of the donors classified V segments as functional when productive rearrangements were above 56.7% and as segregating when the standard deviation between donors was above 5%. A statistical classification framework was built for diagnosing cytomegalovirus status from the catalog of TCR beta chain sequences. In a later analysis, TCR nucleotide sequences were compared against IMGT/GENE-DB human TR gene sequences so that V and J genes could be assigned. In a later analysis, CDR3 sequences and most-parsimonious VDJ recombination scenarios were assigned using the TCRdist pipeline. A later analysis defined each TCR beta chain by its CDR3 amino acid sequence plus V-gene family, and excluded reads lacking a unique V-gene family. To address suspected cross-contamination and a sequencing artifact, a later analysis removed 450 to 700 highly shared, low-generation-probability nucleotide sequences. In a later analysis, a clonal expansion index for each public chain was calculated from normalized within-repertoire ranks of inferred template counts. Generation probabilities in a later analysis came from a VDJ recombination model fitted to out-of-frame rearrangements, and those results were checked against IGoR. In a later analysis, TCR-TCR, TCR-HLA and TCR-CMV co-occurrence was scored with hypergeometric tests, and a repertoire-size bias correction was applied to TCR pairs. In a later analysis, false discovery rates were estimated by permuting HLA or CMV assignments 20 times. In a later analysis, co-occurring TCRs were grouped using DBSCAN, with TCRdist sequence similarity added in when clustering inside HLA-allele-positive subsets. Repertoires with fewer than 30,000 or more than 120,000 public chains, plus five repertoires with anomalous nucleotide sharing, were excluded from co-occurrence clustering. TCRdb holds this immuneACCESS table with in-frame rearrangements only. Some clones are missing; in checked studies, unresolved V genes explain under half, and the rest has no known cause. V, J and clone size were drawn from that table, and D and trimming were deduced from the DNA. The sample includes 100,000 to 120,000 clones, with 70% to 85% observed a single time. The top ten constitute approximately 2.7% of the sample.

The TCR comes from a woman aged 18 to 35 in good health and CMV-seronegative. Sample: PBMCs. Here the chain combines TRBV30 and TRBJ1-5; TRBD1 is possibly the D segment (5 matching bases). The DNA sequence follows: TGTGCCTGGAGTGCCTCCGGGGGACAGCCCCAGCATTTT. It encodes CAWSASGGQPQHF.